Presented here are 18 T cell receptor beta chains from one specimen sequenced in a study of a mutant IDH1 vaccine in newly diagnosed glioma. Measured with immunoSEQ multiplex PCR; TCRdb has only the in-frame clones, and not every one. The repertoire holds tens of thousands of clones, with about three quarters as singletons. This sample's time point: week 35, safety follow-up. One vaccine dose held 300 ug of mutant IDH1 20-mer peptide and came with topical imiquimod. The antigens of these receptors remain unknown. The sample here was PBMCs, taken from a glioma patient whose treatment included an IDH1 peptide vaccine. The receptors come from a man aged 35-49 years with glioma.

The V call is TRBV7-8, the J call TRBJ2-1, with a weak D call TRBD2 (6 bases). The V and J ends lost 5 bases and 0 bases respectively, with 23 bases between them. Germline V CDR1 and CDR2: SGHVS, FQNEAQ. The CDR3 runs to 19 residues. As DNA, the CDR3 is TGTGCCAGCAGCCACCAGAACGTTTGGCGGGACGCCTCCTACAATGAGCAGTTCTTC. Translating gives CASSHQNVWRDASYNEQFF.

This clone is labeled as medium-sized. The rearrangement links TRBV7-2 to TRBJ1-2; D gene uncertain. CDR1 SGHTA and CDR2 FQGNSA come from the germline V gene. The CDR3 contains 13 residues. V lost 0 bases and J lost 7, with 9 bases in between. CDR3 in DNA: TGTGCCAGCAGCTTAGCCGCTACAATTGGCTACACCTTC. Its protein is CASSLAATIGYTF.

The chain uses TRBV11-1 and TRBJ2-7; possibly TRBD2 for D (6 bases). The ends were cut back, 2 bases at V and 5 bases at J, with 13 bases in the middle. The CDR3 spans 14 residues. In germline, CDR1 is SGHAT, CDR2 FQDESV (reference sequence). CDR3 in amino acids: CASSLPGTADEQYF. DNA of the CDR3: TGTGCCAGCAGCTTACCAGGGACTGCCGACGAGCAGTACTTC.

This clone has just a few counts. The V call is TRBV27, the J call TRBJ1-5; tentatively, D is TRBD1 (5 bases). The length of the CDR3 is 14 residues. The V end lost 6 bases, the J end lost 6 bases, and 15 bases lay between the germline ends. Germline V gene sequence: CDR1 MNHEY, CDR2 SMNVEV (reference sequence). In DNA form, the CDR3 reads TGTGCCAGCAGGCTCCGGGGCTTCAGTCAGCCCCAGCATTTT. Encoded protein: CASRLRGFSQPQHF.

The chain recombines TRBV2 with TRBJ2-5; the D gene is possibly TRBD1 (5 bases). CDR3 length: 14 amino acids. Trimming cost V 5 bases and J 7 bases, with 17 bases left between them. From germline, CDR1 is SNHLY and CDR2 FYNNEI. In nucleotides, the CDR3 is TGTGCCAGCAGTACCGACCGGACATCTGGGACCCAGTACTTC. It encodes CASSTDRTSGTQYF. Supplemented by reference TRBV2 and TRBJ2-5, the full variable domain reads EPEVTQTPSHQVTQMGQEVILRCVPISNHLYFYWYRQILGQKVEFLVSFYNNEISEKSEIFDDQFSVERPDGSNFTLKIRSTKLEDSAMYFCASSTDRTSGTQYFGPGTRLLVL.

The rearrangement uses TRBV7-9 and TRBJ2-5; 13 positions agree with TRBD2. V lost 5 bases and J lost 1; bases outside the gene matches: 4. The CDR3 is made up of 16 amino acids. Germline values: CDR1 SEHNR, CDR2 FQNEAQ (reference sequence). The CDR3 region is CASSPGTSGAQETQYF. CDR3 coding DNA: TGTGCCAGCAGCCCTGGGACTAGCGGGGCCCAAGAGACCCAGTACTTC.

The V gene is TRBV5-8, the J gene TRBJ2-1, with D unclear. Looked up from germline, CDR1 is SGHTS and CDR2 is YDEGEE. The CDR3 has 15 residues. Trimming stripped 2 bases from V and 0 bases from J, with 9 bases between. In DNA form, the CDR3 reads TGTGCCAGCAGCTTAGGCGTGAGCTCCTACAATGAGCAGTTCTTC. Protein product: CASSLGVSSYNEQFF.

This chain uses TRBV6-1 with TRBJ2-1; D unresolved. CDR3 length: 14 residues. Germline V gives CDR1 MNHNS, CDR2 SASEGT. With 2 bases removed from V and 8 bases from J, the gap between germline ends came to 13 bases. The CDR3 sequence: CASSEFLTEDEQFF. The CDR3 region has the DNA TGTGCCAGCAGTGAATTCTTAACTGAGGATGAGCAGTTCTTC.

The chain has TRBV6-6 and TRBJ2-5; no firm D call. CDR3 length: 13 amino acids. The V end lost 10 bases, the J end lost 4 bases, and 16 bases lay between the germline ends. CDR1 MNHNY and CDR2 SVGAGI come from the germline V gene (reference sequence). DNA for the CDR3: TGTGCCAAATCTTCGGGCGAGCGAGAGACCCAGTACTTC. The encoded protein is CAKSSGERETQYF.

The V gene is TRBV5-8, the J gene TRBJ1-2; D unresolved. With 1 base removed from V and 4 bases from J, the gap between germline ends came to 11 bases. The V gene's germline CDR1 is SGHTS and CDR2 YDEGEE. The CDR3 spans 14 residues. The CDR3 protein is CASSLLLNSYGYTF. The CDR3 DNA follows: TGTGCCAGCAGCTTGCTTCTAAATAGCTATGGCTACACCTTC.

This clone has a single count. The rearrangement uses TRBV7-9 and TRBJ2-3; possibly TRBD1 for D (6 bases). V was shortened by 4 bases and J by 1 base, with 9 bases between the two germline ends. This CDR3 region has 14 residues. Germline V CDR1 and CDR2: SEHNR, FQNEAQ (reference sequence). The CDR3: CASSSRGGTDTQYF. DNA for the CDR3: TGTGCCAGCAGCTCCAGGGGAGGCACAGATACGCAGTATTTT.

This clone was detected once. The V call is TRBV6-1, the J call TRBJ2-5; 11 bases fit TRBD1. Germline-derived CDR1 and CDR2 are MNHNS and SASEGT. CDR3 length equals 15 residues. J was trimmed by 5 bases and V by 7 bases; bases with no gene match: 9. The CDR3 here is CASTQRTGGRETQYF. The CDR3 nucleotides read TGTGCCAGCACCCAAAGGACAGGGGGCCGGGAGACCCAGTACTTC.

The chain couples TRBV6-6 to TRBJ2-5; tentatively, D is TRBD2 (6 bases). There are 14 residues in the CDR3. Germline CDR1 and CDR2: MNHNY and SVGAGI (reference sequence). V was pared by 0 bases and J by 5 bases, with 10 bases between. The CDR3 sequence: CASSYSNRGETQYF. In nucleotides, the CDR3 is TGTGCCAGCAGTTACTCGAATCGGGGGGAGACCCAGTACTTC.

The genes are TRBV29-1 and TRBJ2-7; 13 bases align to TRBD2. Trimming removed 7 bases from V and 5 bases from J; junction bases left unmatched: 8. This CDR3 contains 14 residues. Germline CDR1 SQVTM, CDR2 ANQGSEA. The CDR3 protein is CSAVGTSGTHEQYF. In DNA, the CDR3 is TGCAGCGCGGTTGGGACTAGCGGGACCCACGAGCAGTACTTC.

V gene TRBV5-1 combines with J gene TRBJ1-2; TRBD1 might be the D (5 bases). Trimming removed 5 bases at V and 6 bases at J, with 14 bases between. Germline V gene data show CDR1 as SGHRS and CDR2 as YFSETQ. The CDR3 has 13 residues. CDR3 amino acids: CASRFTQGNGYTF. CDR3 coding DNA: TGCGCCAGCAGATTCACCCAGGGCAATGGCTACACCTTC.

As DNA, the CDR3 is TGTGCCAGCAGTGAGGGACAGGAGATGTACCAAGAGACCCAGTACTTC. This translates into CASSEGQEMYQETQYF. The gene calls are TRBV2 and TRBJ2-5, with 8 positions matching TRBD1. J lost 0 bases, V lost 3 bases, and 6 bases had no gene match. This CDR3 spans 16 amino acids. Germline CDR1 reads SNHLY; CDR2 reads FYNNEI. The full variable domain, completed using reference TRBV2 and TRBJ2-5, is EPEVTQTPSHQVTQMGQEVILRCVPISNHLYFYWYRQILGQKVEFLVSFYNNEISEKSEIFDDQFSVERPDGSNFTLKIRSTKLEDSAMYFCASSEGQEMYQETQYFGPGTRLLVL.

The rearrangement joins TRBV5-8 to TRBJ2-5, with D tentatively TRBD2 (6 bases). V was clipped by 6 bases and J by 5 bases, with 17 bases between them. The CDR3 is 14 residues long. The germline V gene has CDR1 SGHTS and CDR2 YDEGEE. This CDR3 is CASNDQGRGETQYF. The CDR3, as DNA: TGTGCCAGCAACGACCAGGGACGGGGGGAGACCCAGTACTTC.

The chain has TRBV5-4 and TRBJ2-2; 10 nucleotides match TRBD2. CDR1 is SGHNT, CDR2 YYREEE, per germline (reference sequence). The ends lost 4 bases at V and 3 bases at J; junction bases unmatched: 9. The CDR3 runs 17 residues. In nucleotides, the CDR3 is TGTGCCAGCAGCGGGAGGACTAGCGGAAGATACACCGGGGAGCTGTTTTTT. Its protein is CASSGRTSGRYTGELFF.